A single sample gave rise to the 15 T cell receptor beta chains below, sequenced in a study of blood T cell repertoires in COVID-19. Repertoires were generated with immunoSEQ multiplex PCR, while TCRdb's copy carries only in-frame clones and drops some. This table has nearly 35,000 clones, around 87% appearing once. Sequencing was done on a sample of peripheral blood. All receptors derive from a man between 65 and 85 years old with acute or convalescent COVID-19.

The chain is built from TRBV5-1 and TRBJ1-2; 8 nucleotides align to TRBD1. The germline V gene has CDR1 SGHRS and CDR2 YFSETQ. J gave up 8 bases and V 4 bases, and 19 bases lay outside the gene matches. The CDR3 is 17 residues long. DNA of the CDR3: TGCGCCAGCAGCGACGGGACAGGTGTTCCCCTGAGAGGAGGCTACACCTTC. Translating it yields CASSDGTGVPLRGGYTF.

The V and J genes are TRBV27 and TRBJ1-6; 11 nucleotides agree with TRBD1. This CDR3 has 15 residues. V trimming: 7 bases; J trimming: 10 bases; junction bases outside the gene matches: 9. CDR1 is MNHEY, CDR2 SMNVEV, per germline (reference sequence). As DNA, the CDR3 is TGTGCCAGCATCCCCCGGGGACAGGGGGGCTCACCCCTCCACTTT. Amino acids: CASIPRGQGGSPLHF.

The chain couples TRBV29-1 to TRBJ2-1; 9 bases are shared with TRBD1. Germline V gene lookup returns CDR1 SQVTM and CDR2 ANQGSEA. The CDR3 runs to 12 residues. Trimming cost V 7 bases and J 8 bases; bases outside gene matches: 6. CDR3 bases: TGCAGCGGGGACAGGGTTTCATATGAGCAGTTCTTC. This encodes CSGDRVSYEQFF.

J is TRBJ1-2 and V is TRBV5-4; 11 nucleotides align to TRBD1. V trimming: 5 bases; J trimming: 6 bases; junction bases outside the gene matches: 9. CDR1 is SGHNT and CDR2 is YYREEE in the germline V gene (reference sequence). This CDR3 has 15 residues. This CDR3 is CASSRTDRGLNGYTF. CDR3 nucleotides: TGTGCCAGCAGTCGTACGGACAGGGGGCTGAATGGCTACACCTTC.

The chain employs TRBV7-2 and TRBJ2-3, with 12 bases identical to TRBD2. In germline, CDR1 is SGHTA, CDR2 FQGNSA. V was pared by 4 bases and J by 6 bases, with 8 bases of the junction left unmatched. The CDR3 totals 16 residues. The CDR3: CASSSLAGGLVDTQYF. In DNA form, the CDR3 reads TGTGCCAGCAGCTCTCTAGCGGGGGGGTTAGTGGATACGCAGTATTTT.

This rearrangement joins TRBV6-5 to TRBJ2-1; D possibly corresponds to TRBD2 (5 bases). Germline-derived CDR1 and CDR2 are MNHEY and SVGAGI. With 0 bases removed from V and 9 bases from J, the gap between germline ends came to 12 bases. The CDR3 length is 14 residues. The CDR3 loop reads CASSYSWLEAEQFF. CDR3 DNA sequence: TGTGCCAGCAGTTACTCGTGGCTGGAGGCTGAGCAGTTCTTC.

The V call is TRBV29-1, the J call TRBJ2-1, with 9 bases matching TRBD2. The CDR3 length is 16 residues. V was pared by 1 base and J by 5 bases, with 9 bases of the junction left unmatched. The germline gives CDR1 SQVTM, CDR2 ANQGSEA. In DNA, the CDR3 is TGCAGCGTTGAAGGGGGGACTAGCAATCCTAACAATGAGCAGTTCTTC. Translating it yields CSVEGGTSNPNNEQFF.

V gene TRBV5-1 combines with J gene TRBJ1-5, with D maybe TRBD1 (5 bases). Germline V gene lookup returns CDR1 SGHRS and CDR2 YFSETQ. This CDR3 has 15 residues. Trimming cost V 1 base and J 2 bases, with 10 bases left between them. CDR3 nucleotides: TGCGCCAGCAGCTTGTCAGGGTATGGCAATCAGCCCCAGCATTTT. Amino acid sequence: CASSLSGYGNQPQHF.

The chain joins TRBV3-1 (or the pseudogene TRBV3-2) to TRBJ2-1; D unclear. Trimming shortened V by 1 base and J by 5 bases, and 6 bases separated the two germline ends. The CDR3 is 13 residues long. Germline assignment: CDR1 LGHDT and CDR2 YNNKEL (reference sequence). The CDR3 DNA is TGTGCCAGCAGCCAAGGTGCAGACAATGAGCAGTTCTTC. Translated: CASSQGADNEQFF.

The chain employs TRBV7-2 and TRBJ1-2; the match to TRBD1 covers 9 bases. This CDR3 region has 15 residues. J was trimmed by 5 bases and V by 6 bases; bases with no gene match: 10. CDR1 and CDR2 from the germline V gene are SGHTA and FQGNSA. The chain's CDR3 is CASRVQGAENYGYTF. CDR3 coding DNA: TGTGCCAGCAGGGTACAGGGGGCGGAAAATTATGGCTACACCTTC. Full variable domain (missing parts from reference TRBV7-2 and TRBJ1-2): GAGVSQSPSNKVTEKGKDVELRCDPISGHTALYWYRQSLGQGLEFLIYFQGNSAPDKSGLPSDRFSAERTGGSVSTLTIQRTQQEDSAVYLCASRVQGAENYGYTFGSGTRLTVV.

J is TRBJ1-2 and V is TRBV19, with a possible D match to TRBD1 (5 bases). Trimming removed 0 bases at V and 2 bases at J, with 7 bases between. The CDR3 spans 14 residues. In germline, CDR1 is LNHDA, CDR2 SQIVND (reference sequence). CDR3 loop: CASSIDAGNYGYTF. CDR3 bases: TGTGCCAGTAGTATAGATGCAGGGAACTATGGCTACACCTTC.

With respect to this clone: In the same sample, other DNA sequences code for this CDR3. The rearrangement links TRBV5-1 to TRBJ1-2; D unclear. From germline, CDR1 is SGHRS and CDR2 YFSETQ. CDR3 length: 13 amino acids. V was cut by 0 bases and J by 5 bases, with 8 bases left in between. The CDR3 region is CASSLDSTYGYTF. In DNA form, the CDR3 reads TGCGCCAGCAGCTTGGACAGCACGTATGGCTACACCTTC.

The J gene is TRBJ2-1, the V gene TRBV7-9; no clear D gene. Trimming took off 2 bases at V and 10 bases at J, with 6 bases between the two ends. Germline V gene data show CDR1 as SEHNR and CDR2 as FQNEAQ (reference sequence). The CDR3 covers 11 residues. CDR3 residues: CASSLPGEQFF. DNA of the CDR3: TGTGCCAGCAGCTTACCCGGGGAGCAGTTCTTC.

V is TRBV28 and J is TRBJ1-3, with 7 bases matching TRBD1. Germline V gene data show CDR1 as MDHEN and CDR2 as SYDVKM. There are 14 residues in the CDR3. With 2 bases clipped from V and 8 bases from J, the junction kept 6 bases outside the gene matches. CDR3 in amino acids: CASSLQQGSHTIYF. The CDR3 region has the DNA TGTGCCAGCAGTTTACAACAGGGGTCGCACACCATATATTTT.

This clone was recorded only once. The chain has TRBV4-3 and TRBJ1-2; 12 positions match TRBD1. With 0 bases clipped from V and 8 bases from J, the junction kept 4 bases outside the gene matches. The CDR3 covers 15 residues. Germline CDR1 is LGHNA and CDR2 is YSLEER. The CDR3 region has the DNA TGCGCCAGCAGCCAAGAAAGCGGGACAGGGGGCGGCTACACCTTC. Translated: CASSQESGTGGGYTF.